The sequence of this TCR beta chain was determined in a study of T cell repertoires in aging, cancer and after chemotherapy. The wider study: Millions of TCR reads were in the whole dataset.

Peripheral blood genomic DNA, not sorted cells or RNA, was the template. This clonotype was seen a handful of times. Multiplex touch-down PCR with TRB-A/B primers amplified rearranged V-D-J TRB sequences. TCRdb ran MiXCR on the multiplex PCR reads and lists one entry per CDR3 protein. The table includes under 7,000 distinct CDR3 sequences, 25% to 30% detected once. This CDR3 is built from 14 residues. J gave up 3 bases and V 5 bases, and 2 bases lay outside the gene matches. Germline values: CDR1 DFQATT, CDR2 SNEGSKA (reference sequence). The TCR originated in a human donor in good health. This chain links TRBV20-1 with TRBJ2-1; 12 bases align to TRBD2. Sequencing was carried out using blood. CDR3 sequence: CSAPSGGDYNEQFF. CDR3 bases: TGCAGTGCTCCTAGCGGGGGGGACTACAATGAGCAGTTCTTC.